The clone carrying this T cell receptor (beta chain) was found many times. Its antigen is not identified. Those with hyperthyroidism were 18 to 65 years old, newly diagnosed, and ill for under 2 months. Exclusion of a patient resulted from uncontrolled infection, other autoimmune disease, pregnancy or lactation. TCR beta CDR3 sequences were amplified from RNA transcripts. The HTBI primer set drove a first-round RT-PCR of the TCR CDR3. TCRdb re-called the multiplex PCR reads with MiXCR, one entry per CDR3 protein. Of a few hundred thousand distinct CDR3 sequences listed, roughly 50% were seen once; the top ten hold around 7.7%. This record comes from a study of T cells in Graves' hyperthyroidism and ophthalmopathy. Study results and limitations: Through a model of 13 V-J features, ophthalmopathy was separated from stable hyperthyroidism. Progression to ophthalmopathy was predicted a median of approximately 6.4 months early.

Germline lookup yields CDR1 SGHVS and CDR2 FQNEAQ. The V and J ends lost 7 bases and 0 bases, in that order; junction bases with no gene match: 18. This CDR3 region has 20 residues. V usage is TRBV7-8 and J usage is TRBJ2-6; 7 nucleotides line up with TRBD1. The sample taken for sequencing was peripheral blood or thyroid tissue (not recorded which). This clonotype was obtained from a woman under 30 with Graves' hyperthyroidism. CDR3 sequence: CASTISRSGRGYSGANVLTF. The CDR3, as DNA: TGTGCCAGCACCATATCCCGCAGCGGCAGGGGGTACTCTGGGGCCAACGTCCTGACTTTC.